Shown below are 9 T cell receptor beta chains from a single sample sequenced in a study of blood T cells in healthy people across ages. Alongside a J-beta primer mix, a sample-barcoded 5' primer served in a second PCR lasting about 7 to 11 cycles. TCRdb re-called the 5' RACE reads with MiXCR, one entry per CDR3 protein. The sample lists about 570,000 distinct CDR3 sequences; 25% to 30% were seen once. The material sequenced was blood. The receptors come from a woman in her seventies in good health.

With regard to this clonotype: It is likely a read error, because the conserved phenylalanine at the end of the CDR3 is missing. The chain employs TRBV5-6 and TRBJ1-1; D gene unclear. Trimming removed 0 bases at V and 1 base at J, with 4 bases between. Looked up from germline, CDR1 is SGHDT and CDR2 is YYEEEE. This CDR3 region has 13 residues. CDR3 in amino acids: CASSLEPNTEAFL. DNA of the CDR3: TGTGCCAGCAGCTTGGAACCGAACACTGAAGCTTTCTTA.

There are a few counts of this clonotype. The chain recombines TRBV12-3 or TRBV12-4 with TRBJ1-3; 8 bases are a match to TRBD1. The V and J ends lost 6 bases and 0 bases, in that order; junction bases with no gene match: 19. This CDR3 spans 20 amino acids. The CDR3 nucleotides read TGTGCCAGCAGGACAGGGGCCCTATTACGGCTCAAAGCCTCTGGAAACACCATATATTTT. It codes for CASRTGALLRLKASGNTIYF.

There are a few counts of this clonotype. The J gene is TRBJ2-3, the V gene TRBV12-3 or TRBV12-4; D possibly matches TRBD1 or TRBD2 (6 bases each). V was clipped by 6 bases and J by 6 bases, with 19 bases between them. The CDR3 is 15 residues long. The CDR3 sequence: CASSRLAWGADTQYF. As DNA, the CDR3 is TGTGCCAGCAGCCGATTAGCGTGGGGGGCCGATACGCAGTATTTT.

This clonotype has just a few counts. The chain joins TRBV6-6 to TRBJ1-2; TRBD1 agrees at 7 bases. Germline loops: CDR1 MNHNY, CDR2 SVGAGI (reference sequence). CDR3 length: 14 amino acids. The V and J ends lost 2 bases and 7 bases, in that order; junction bases with no gene match: 7. The CDR3 bases are TGTGCCAGCAGTTACGACAGGGTACGAAGTGGCTACACCTTC. This sequence encodes CASSYDRVRSGYTF.

The genes are TRBV7-2 and TRBJ1-2; D not certain. The CDR3 is made up of 13 amino acids. Germline CDR1 reads SGHTA; CDR2 reads FQGNSA. The V end was cut by 1 base, the J end by 7 bases, with 10 bases between. The CDR3 nucleotides are TGTGCCAGCAGCTTAGTGTCCTCGGGTGGCTACACCTTC. This sequence encodes CASSLVSSGGYTF.

About this clonotype: A read error may account for a junction end that differs from germline. V and J are TRBV12-3 or TRBV12-4 and TRBJ2-5; no firm D call. The length of the CDR3 is 13 residues. This chain's CDR3 is CASRPPHQETLYF. CDR3 bases: TGTGCCAGCCGGCCGCCGCACCAAGAGACCCTGTACTTC.

In this sample, this clonotype turned up a few times. The chain joins TRBV5-1 to TRBJ2-3; no clear D gene. The CDR3 contains 11 residues. V shed 0 bases and J shed 7 bases, with 3 bases lying between them. Per the germline V gene, CDR1 is SGHRS and CDR2 is YFSETQ. This CDR3 reads CASSLEYTQYF. The CDR3 region has the DNA TGCGCCAGCAGCTTGGAATATACGCAGTATTTT.

This chain links TRBV9 with TRBJ1-2, with D tentatively TRBD1 (5 bases). The V gene lost 0 bases and the J gene lost 2 bases, with 14 bases spanning the gap. The CDR3 has 16 amino acids. The germline V gene encodes CDR1 SGDLS and CDR2 YYNGEE. DNA of the CDR3: TGTGCCAGCAGCGTAGGACTGCCGACAGTCAACTATGGCTACACCTTC. Protein product: CASSVGLPTVNYGYTF.

This clonotype was seen a few times. V and J are TRBV10-3 and TRBJ2-5; D gene uncertain. With 8 bases removed from V and 7 bases from J, the gap between germline ends came to 14 bases. The CDR3 has 12 residues. Germline V CDR1 and CDR2: ENHRY, SYGVKD. Here the CDR3 DNA reads TGTGCCATCCGACCCGAAATAGGGACCCAGTACTTC. As protein: CAIRPEIGTQYF.